The present entry profiles one T cell receptor (beta chain) with its context. Its cognate antigen has yet to be identified. No qualities accompany the bases; no much larger clone lies one base away. This sample stems from a study of blood T cell repertoires in COVID-19 (dated by TCRdb to 2019 to 2021). Context from the whole study: Samples from collaborators originated in the United States, Italy and Spain and spanned both the acute and convalescent phases of COVID-19. Where available, HLA class I and class II types were obtained from metadata supplied by the sample provider rather than from assay-based typing. The prospective study material was composed of cDNA or gDNA derived from T cells, B-cell-depleted T cells, or PBMCs. The repertoires were made available in a free public database intended to serve as a resource for research on the immune response to SARS-CoV-2. Samples were obtained from the ongoing ImmuneRACE study (first 160 participants) and from over 1,000 subjects provided by 6 global collaborators. The sample metadata nearly always contained a de-identified subject ID, COVID-19 status, age in years and sex. The dataset comprised deeply sampled blood TCRbeta repertoires from subjects exposed to, actively infected with, or recovered from COVID-19. Summary of the overall study and its limitations: The amount of clinical and demographic metadata varied by source and participant and was provided uncurated.

TCRbeta CDR3 regions were amplified from genomic DNA using the immunoSEQ Assay, a bias-controlled multiplex PCR. As for the original processing: Nucleated cell counts per sample were estimated from amplification of reference gene primers within the assay. Sequence reads were collapsed and filtered to measure the absolute abundance of every unique TCRbeta CDR3 rearrangement. For each sample, productive Simpson clonality was calculated by taking the square root of Simpson's diversity index across productive rearrangements. TCRdb took over this immuneACCESS table, retaining in-frame rearrangements with V and J assigned. Such tables are incomplete; in checked studies, under half of the missing clones stem from an unresolved V gene, and the remainder is unexplained. V and J calls and clone size are copied from that table; D and trimming were computed from the DNA. The sample profile shows 250,000 to 300,000 clones; 70% to 90% of them were found once. Approximately 1% of the sample belongs to the ten largest clones.

Participants in the prospective study were aged roughly 18 to 100 years, lived in about two dozen United States geographic areas, and enrolled through a virtual design. In the prospective study, cohorts were assigned on the basis of participant-reported clinical history obtained from a screening survey and a study questionnaire. Recovered participants in ImmuneRACE Cohort 3 were defined as having two consecutive negative NP/OP PCR tests, clearance from a healthcare professional, or resolution of symptoms. In the prospective study, mobile phlebotomists collected whole blood, serum and a nasopharyngeal or oropharyngeal swab from each participant. Participants in the prospective study had the option to provide additional blood draws and questionnaires over a roughly 2-month period. Before DNA extraction, prospective study blood samples were shipped either frozen or at room temperature. Including the terminal cysteine and phenylalanine, the CDR3 comprises 14 residues. This entry keeps only the CDR3 DNA: 42 bases, framed from base 1. The germline V gene (reference sequence) supplies CDR1 GTSNPN and CDR2 SVGIG. V sheds 1 base and J sheds 3 bases, leaving 13 bases between their ends.

Sequenced: PBMCs or T cells enriched from blood (not recorded which). The chain couples TRBV30 to TRBJ2-7; a tentative D match to TRBD2 spans 5 bases. The sequence was collected from a woman aged 30 to 39 who had recovered from COVID-19. CDR3 loop: CAWSGLAFGYEQYF. The DNA sequence reads TGTGCCTGGAGTGGTCTAGCTTTCGGCTACGAGCAGTACTTC.